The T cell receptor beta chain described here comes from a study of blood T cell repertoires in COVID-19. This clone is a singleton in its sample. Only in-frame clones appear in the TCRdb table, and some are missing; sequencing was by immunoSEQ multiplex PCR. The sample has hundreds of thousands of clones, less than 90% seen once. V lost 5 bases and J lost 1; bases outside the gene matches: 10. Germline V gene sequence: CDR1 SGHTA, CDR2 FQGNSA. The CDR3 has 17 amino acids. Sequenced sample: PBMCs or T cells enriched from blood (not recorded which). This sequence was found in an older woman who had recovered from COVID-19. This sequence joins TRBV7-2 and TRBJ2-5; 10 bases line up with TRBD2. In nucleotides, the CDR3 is TGTGCCAGCAGCCCAGGTCTAGCGGGGGCTATCCAAGAGACCCAGTACTTC. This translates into CASSPGLAGAIQETQYF. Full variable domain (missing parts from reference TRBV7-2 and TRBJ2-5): GAGVSQSPSNKVTEKGKDVELRCDPISGHTALYWYRQSLGQGLEFLIYFQGNSAPDKSGLPSDRFSAERTGGSVSTLTIQRTQQEDSAVYLCASSPGLAGAIQETQYFGPGTRLLVL.